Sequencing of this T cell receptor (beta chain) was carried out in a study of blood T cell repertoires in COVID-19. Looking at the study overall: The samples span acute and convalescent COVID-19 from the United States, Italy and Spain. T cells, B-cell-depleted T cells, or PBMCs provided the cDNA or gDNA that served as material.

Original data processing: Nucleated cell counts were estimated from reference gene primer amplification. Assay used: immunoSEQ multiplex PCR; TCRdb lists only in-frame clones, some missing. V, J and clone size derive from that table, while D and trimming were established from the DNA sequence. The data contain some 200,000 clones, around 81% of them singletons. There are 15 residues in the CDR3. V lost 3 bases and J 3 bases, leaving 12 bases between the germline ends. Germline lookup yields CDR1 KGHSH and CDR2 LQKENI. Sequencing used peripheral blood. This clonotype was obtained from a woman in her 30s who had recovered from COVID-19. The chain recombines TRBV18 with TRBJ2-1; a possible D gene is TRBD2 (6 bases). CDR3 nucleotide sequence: TGTGCCAGCTCACCGGGGGGTTACCTCTACAATGAGCAGTTCTTC. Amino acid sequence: CASSPGGYLYNEQFF.